Listed here are 16 T cell receptor beta chains from one sample, sequenced in a study of T cell repertoires in cytomegalovirus infection. The antigens for these receptors are not known. A single record per CDR3 protein comes from TCRdb applying MiXCR to the reads. Seen here are roughly 280,000 distinct CDR3 sequences, less than 25% observed once, and the top ten hold approximately 19%. The sequenced sample was cultured PBMCs, obtained from culture after CMV antigen stimulation. The receptors were gathered from a human donor in good health (CMV status not recorded). Some clones in this sample may be carry-over from other donors' samples.

Concerning this clonotype itself: Compared with germline, one end of the junction differs, possibly owing to a read error. The rearrangement links TRBV4-1 to TRBJ1-1, with D maybe TRBD1 (6 bases). CDR3 size: 14 residues. CDR1 is MGHRA and CDR2 is YSYEKL in the germline V gene. CDR3 region: CASSQSGQGPEAFF. CDR3 coding DNA: TGTGCCAGCAGCCAGTCGGGCCAGGGGCCTGAAGCTTTCTTT.

This clonotype has at least ten counts. V usage is TRBV7-8 and J usage is TRBJ2-1; 10 bases are a match to TRBD1. With V trimmed by 3 bases and J by 7 bases, 6 bases remained unmatched. The CDR3 totals 15 residues. Germline lookup yields CDR1 SGHVS and CDR2 FQNEAQ. Here the CDR3 DNA reads TGTGCCAGCAGCTTGGACAGGGGGACCACAAATGAGCAGTTCTTC. Its protein is CASSLDRGTTNEQFF.

In its sample, this clonotype was seen a few times. The V call is TRBV7-9, the J call TRBJ2-2, with D possibly being TRBD1 or TRBD2 (5 bases each). Between the trimmed V and J ends, which lost 4 bases and 6 bases, there was a span of 15 bases. The CDR3 sequence is 15 residues long. Germline V lookup: CDR1 SEHNR, CDR2 FQNEAQ (reference sequence). The CDR3 coding sequence is TGTGCCAGCAGCTCCGGGCCCCGGGGCGCCGGGGAGCTGTTTTTT. Its protein is CASSSGPRGAGELFF.

This clonotype appeared many times. The CDR3 coding sequence is TGTGCCAGCAGCTTATCGGCAGGGAACACTGAAGCTTTCTTT. Encoded protein: CASSLSAGNTEAFF. V usage is TRBV7-2 and J usage is TRBJ1-1; D gene unclear. This CDR3 comprises 14 residues. The V gene lost 2 bases and the J gene lost 1 base, with 8 bases spanning the gap. CDR1 SGHTA and CDR2 FQGNSA come from the germline V gene.

The rearrangement joins TRBV4-1 to TRBJ2-7, with TRBD2 matching 8 bases. CDR1 MGHRA and CDR2 YSYEKL come from the germline V gene. There are 19 residues in the CDR3. V shed 0 bases and J 5 bases; nucleotides not matched to a gene: 18. The CDR3 spells CASSQDLELAGSELHEQYV. As DNA, the CDR3 is TGCGCCAGCAGCCAAGATTTGGAGCTAGCGGGTTCCGAACTCCACGAGCAGTACGTC.

This clonotype has a count of ten or more. The V gene is TRBV7-2, the J gene TRBJ1-1; no firm D call. Germline-derived CDR1 and CDR2 are SGHTA and FQGNSA. The CDR3 consists of 13 residues. Trimming pared 5 bases from V and 0 bases from J, leaving 7 bases between. CDR3 amino acids: CASSHGVNTEAFF. In nucleotides, the CDR3 is TGTGCCAGCAGCCATGGGGTGAACACTGAAGCTTTCTTT.

The rearrangement links TRBV11-3 to TRBJ2-5; possibly TRBD1 or TRBD2 for D (5 bases each). The CDR3 contains 13 residues. Trimming pared 5 bases from V and 5 bases from J, leaving 12 bases between. Germline assignment: CDR1 SGHNT and CDR2 YENEEA. Written as DNA, the CDR3 is TGTGCCAGCAGCCCTGGGACGCGCGAGACCCAGTACTTC. It specifies CASSPGTRETQYF.

The rearrangement uses TRBV6-2 or TRBV6-3 and TRBJ1-1; TRBD1 matches 12 bases. The trim removed 4 bases at V and 6 bases at J, leaving 24 bases unmatched. Germline V gene sequence: CDR1 MNHEY, CDR2 SVGEGT. The CDR3 spans 21 residues. The CDR3: CASSSPWGHIVPGQGAAEAFF. The CDR3 DNA follows: TGTGCCAGCAGTTCTCCGTGGGGCCACATCGTACCGGGACAGGGGGCGGCTGAAGCTTTCTTT.

This CDR3 reads CASSLTGPRETEAFF. The CDR3 DNA reads as TGTGCCAGCAGTTTGACAGGTCCCCGAGAAACTGAAGCTTTCTTT. The chain joins TRBV27 to TRBJ1-1, with a tentative D call TRBD1 (6 bases). Trimming took 3 bases from V and 5 from J, leaving 16 bases between them. The CDR3 loop spans 15 amino acids. Germline V gene lookup returns CDR1 MNHEY and CDR2 SMNVEV (reference sequence).

The rearrangement links TRBV4-3 to TRBJ2-7, with D unresolved. In germline, CDR1 is LGHNA, CDR2 YSLEER. The V end was cut by 0 bases, the J end by 5 bases, with 17 bases between. The CDR3 totals 16 residues. In DNA form, the CDR3 reads TGCGCCAGCAGCCAAGATCGCTCAGTAGCCCCCCACGAGCAGTACTTC. Its protein product is CASSQDRSVAPHEQYF.

The chain combines TRBV6-5 with TRBJ1-3, with 9 bases identical to TRBD1. CDR1 and CDR2 from the germline V gene are MNHEY and SVGAGI. The CDR3 has 14 residues. The V segment lost 6 bases and the J segment 2 bases; nucleotides outside the gene matches: 2. DNA of the CDR3: TGTGCCAGCAGGCGGGACAGGGCTGGAAACACCATATATTTT. Residues: CASRRDRAGNTIYF.

The chain employs TRBV5-4 and TRBJ2-3; 11 nucleotides agree with TRBD2. The germline gives CDR1 SGHNT, CDR2 YYREEE (reference sequence). After removal of 4 bases from V and 1 base from J, the junction contained 5 bases not matched to a gene. This CDR3 has 16 amino acids. CDR3 region: CASSVRLAGRTDTQYF. CDR3 in DNA: TGTGCCAGCAGCGTTCGACTAGCGGGGCGCACAGATACGCAGTATTTT.

This clonotype showed up just a few times. The chain recombines TRBV7-6 with TRBJ2-7; D might be TRBD1 (6 bases). CDR3 length: 13 residues. V was clipped by 8 bases and J by 3 bases, with 14 bases between them. Germline V gene lookup returns CDR1 SGHVS and CDR2 FNYEAQ. The CDR3 region has the DNA TGTGCCAGCGGGGACACGACAAGCTACGAGCAGTACTTC. Residues: CASGDTTSYEQYF.

This clonotype was observed at least ten times. The CDR3 nucleotides read TGTGCCAGCAGCCCAACCGGGGCGGTCCCCCAAGAGACCCAGTACTTC. The encoded protein is CASSPTGAVPQETQYF. This chain links TRBV7-2 with TRBJ2-5, with D possibly called TRBD1 or TRBD2 (5 bases each). The germline V gene has CDR1 SGHTA and CDR2 FQGNSA. With 5 bases removed from V and 1 base from J, the gap between germline ends came to 17 bases. CDR3 size: 16 residues.

This clonotype has ten or more counts. Here the CDR3 reads CASSLVPDGTEAFF. The CDR3 DNA sequence: TGTGCCAGCAGCTTAGTGCCCGACGGCACTGAAGCTTTCTTT. The chain carries TRBV7-2 and TRBJ1-1; D is undetermined. Germline V gene lookup returns CDR1 SGHTA and CDR2 FQGNSA. The CDR3 loop spans 14 amino acids. Trimming removed 1 base at V and 4 bases at J, with 10 bases between.

This clonotype was counted only a few times. J is TRBJ2-3 and V is TRBV7-3; 8 positions match TRBD2. Germline trimming cut 5 bases from V and 10 bases from J; bases unmatched to any gene: 8. Germline assignment: CDR1 SGHTA and CDR2 FQGTGA. This CDR3 is built from 13 residues. The DNA of the CDR3 is TGTGCCAGCAGCACCGACTTAGCGGGACCGCAGTATTTT. It encodes CASSTDLAGPQYF.